This TCR beta chain is drawn from a study of T cell clonotyping in hematopoietic cell transplantation. Whole-study findings and limits: Pathologically expanded recipient clonotypes increased progressively from day 30 to day 180 as diversity fell. At the given depth, recipient repertoires were over 95% de novo clonotypes. Without cell sorting, CD4 versus CD8 contributions remain unresolved.

The assay was immunoSEQ multiplex PCR, and TCRdb's table has in-frame clones only and misses some. Of 5,500 to 7,500 clones listed, 90% to 97% were seen once; the top ten hold 0.45%. Recipient blood drawn about 28 days pretransplant and days 30, 100, 180 after. For this clone: What it binds is not known.

CDR1 is SQVTM and CDR2 is ANQGSEA in the germline V gene. CDR3 size: 14 residues. V lost 7 bases and J lost 8, with 20 bases in between. The V and J genes are TRBV29-1 and TRBJ1-4; a possible D gene is TRBD1 (6 bases). This specimen was PBMCs, taken 30 days after allogeneic stem cell transplant. The source of this sequence is a male patient in his thirties or forties who had an allogeneic stem cell transplant from a related donor, so the T cells may come from the graft donor. Some clones in this sample may be carry-over from other donors' samples. The CDR3 is CSARRQEGDEKLFF. The CDR3 bases are TGCAGCGCTCGTAGACAGGAAGGCGACGAAAAACTGTTTTTT.